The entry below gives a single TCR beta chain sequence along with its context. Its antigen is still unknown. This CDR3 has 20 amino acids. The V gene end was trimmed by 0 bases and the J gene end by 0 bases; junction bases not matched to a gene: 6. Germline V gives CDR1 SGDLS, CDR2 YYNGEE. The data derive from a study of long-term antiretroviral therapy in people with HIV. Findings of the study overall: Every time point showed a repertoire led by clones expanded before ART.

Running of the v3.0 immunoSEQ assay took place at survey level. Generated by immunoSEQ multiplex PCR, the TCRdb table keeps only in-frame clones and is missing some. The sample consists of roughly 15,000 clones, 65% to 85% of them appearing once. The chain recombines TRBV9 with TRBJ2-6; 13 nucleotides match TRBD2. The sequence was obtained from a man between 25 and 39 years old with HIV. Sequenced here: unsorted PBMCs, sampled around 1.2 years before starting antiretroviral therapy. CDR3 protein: CASSVGGLAGPSSGANVLTF. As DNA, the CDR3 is TGTGCCAGCAGCGTAGGGGGACTAGCGGGACCAAGCTCTGGGGCCAACGTCCTGACTTTC. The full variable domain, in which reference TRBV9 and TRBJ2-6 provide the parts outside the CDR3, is DSGVTQTPKHLITATGQRVTLRCSPRSGDLSVYWYQQSLDQGLQFLIQYYNGEERAKGNILERFSAQQFPDLHSELNLSSLELGDSALYFCASSVGGLAGPSSGANVLTFGAGSRLTVL.